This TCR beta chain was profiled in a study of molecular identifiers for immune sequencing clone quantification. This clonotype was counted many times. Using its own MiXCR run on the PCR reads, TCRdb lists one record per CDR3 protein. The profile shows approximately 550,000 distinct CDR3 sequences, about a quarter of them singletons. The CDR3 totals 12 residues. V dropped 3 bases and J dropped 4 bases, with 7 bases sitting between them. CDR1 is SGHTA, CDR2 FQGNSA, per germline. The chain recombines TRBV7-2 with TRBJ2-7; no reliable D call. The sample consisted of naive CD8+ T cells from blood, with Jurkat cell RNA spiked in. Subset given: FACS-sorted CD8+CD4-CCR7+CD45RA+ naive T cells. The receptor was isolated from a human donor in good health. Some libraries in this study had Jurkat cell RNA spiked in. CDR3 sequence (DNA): TGTGCCAGCAGCTTCGTGGGGTACGAGCAGTACTTC. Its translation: CASSFVGYEQYF.